Following are 28 T cell receptor beta chains from one sample sequenced in a study of T-cell memory formation after mild COVID-19. TCRdb re-derived calls from the 5' RACE reads in MiXCR, one entry per CDR3 protein. The sample has roughly 170,000 distinct CDR3 sequences, 20% to 25% seen once. Sequenced material: PBMCs or a T cell subset sorted from them (not recorded which). Source of these receptors: an adult woman who had mild COVID-19 (a few samples of this study predate the infection). Cell type and time point are not known.

The chain joins TRBV7-6 to TRBJ2-1; D unresolved. Looked up from germline, CDR1 is SGHVS and CDR2 is FNYEAQ. The ends were cut back, 4 bases at V and 2 bases at J, with 27 bases in the middle. The CDR3 has 20 residues. CDR3 in DNA: TGTGCCAGCAGCTCGTTGGCGTTGTCTCCTCCAGGCTCTCCCTACAATGAGCAGTTCTTC. Its translation is CASSSLALSPPGSPYNEQFF.

This clonotype was observed a few times. The rearrangement uses TRBV20-1 and TRBJ2-3; unclear D gene. Trimming took 0 bases from V and 3 from J, leaving 10 bases between them. CDR3 length equals 14 residues. Germline CDR1 is DFQATT and CDR2 is SNEGSKA (reference sequence). The CDR3 region is CSARDPVVTDTQYF. The CDR3 nucleotides are TGCAGTGCTAGAGATCCGGTGGTGACAGATACGCAGTATTTT.

This sequence joins TRBV7-8 and TRBJ2-5; 8 nucleotides match TRBD2. V gave up 5 bases and J gave up 4 bases; unmatched junction bases: 12. CDR3 length: 16 amino acids. Looked up from germline, CDR1 is SGHVS and CDR2 is FQNEAQ. CDR3 DNA sequence: TGTGCCAGCAGCACCCCCGGGACTAGTAAAGGAGAGACCCAGTACTTC. It codes for CASSTPGTSKGETQYF.

The chain has TRBV7-6 and TRBJ2-7; TRBD2 might be the D (6 bases). The V gene's germline CDR1 is SGHVS and CDR2 FNYEAQ. Trimming cost V 3 bases and J 0 bases, with 15 bases left between them. The CDR3 spans 16 residues. The CDR3 DNA reads as TGTGCCAGCAGCTTGGAACCGGGACTGCACTCCTACGAGCAGTACTTC. Protein: CASSLEPGLHSYEQYF.

This chain joins TRBV7-9 and TRBJ2-5; 9 bases match TRBD1. V trimming: 2 bases; J trimming: 4 bases; junction bases outside the gene matches: 8. The CDR3 is 16 amino acids. Germline V gene lookup returns CDR1 SEHNR and CDR2 FQNEAQ (reference sequence). CDR3 amino acids: CASSLPGQGAGETQYF. The CDR3 region has the DNA TGTGCCAGCAGCTTACCGGGACAGGGTGCTGGAGAGACCCAGTACTTC.

This chain joins TRBV5-1 and TRBJ2-7; TRBD1 agrees at 11 bases. Germline V gene data show CDR1 as SGHRS and CDR2 as YFSETQ. There are 15 residues in the CDR3. V lost 4 bases to trimming and J lost 0 bases; unmatched junction nucleotides: 3. The CDR3 region has the DNA TGCGCCAGCAGCACCGGGACAGGGGGCTCCTACGAGCAGTACTTC. Translating it yields CASSTGTGGSYEQYF.

This clonotype has a handful of counts. The chain employs TRBV7-9 and TRBJ2-5; 12 bases line up with TRBD1. The J segment lost 5 bases and the V segment lost 5 bases, leaving 9 bases of the junction unmatched. This CDR3 comprises 16 residues. Germline assignment: CDR1 SEHNR and CDR2 FQNEAQ (reference sequence). The CDR3 loop is CASSANRDRGLETQYF. The CDR3 coding sequence is TGTGCCAGCAGCGCGAACCGGGACAGGGGGCTGGAGACCCAGTACTTC.

This chain uses TRBV6-1 with TRBJ2-4; D might be TRBD1 (5 bases). V gave up 6 bases and J gave up 4 bases, with 7 bases separating them. Germline CDR1 and CDR2: MNHNS and SASEGT. The CDR3 covers 12 residues. The CDR3 sequence is CASRSGKNIQYF. The CDR3 coding sequence is TGTGCCAGCAGGTCAGGGAAAAACATTCAGTACTTC.

This clonotype has more than one count but fewer than ten. This rearrangement joins TRBV9 to TRBJ2-1; 8 bases match TRBD2. CDR3 length: 14 residues. The germline gives CDR1 SGDLS, CDR2 YYNGEE. The junction had 4 bases not matched to a gene; V was cut back by 3 bases and J by 5 bases. The CDR3 DNA reads as TGTGCCAGCAGCGGTACTAGCGGTCACAATGAGCAGTTCTTC. Its protein product is CASSGTSGHNEQFF.

This chain links TRBV12-3 or TRBV12-4 with TRBJ2-2; TRBD1 agrees at 8 bases. The CDR3 is 15 amino acids. The junction had 6 bases not matched to a gene; V was cut back by 6 bases and J by 3 bases. The CDR3 region is CASSFDRGHTGELFF. CDR3 sequence (DNA): TGTGCCAGCAGCTTCGACAGGGGACACACCGGGGAGCTGTTTTTT.

V is TRBV2 and J is TRBJ2-1; a weak D match, TRBD2 (5 bases). V was cut by 6 bases and J by 8 bases, with 20 bases left in between. The CDR3 consists of 15 residues. The germline V gene encodes CDR1 SNHLY and CDR2 FYNNEI. The CDR3 bases are TGTGCCAGCAGCGATAATAAGCGGTTCGGCCATGAGCAGTTCTTC. This encodes CASSDNKRFGHEQFF.

This clonotype appeared a few times. The genes are TRBV12-3 or TRBV12-4 and TRBJ2-5, with D uncertain. Trimming removed 7 bases at V and 2 bases at J, with 8 bases between. The CDR3 loop spans 12 amino acids. As DNA, the CDR3 is TGTGCCAGCAAAGGGCTACAAGAGACCCAGTACTTC. Its protein product is CASKGLQETQYF.

This clonotype was observed a few times. The CDR3 nucleotides read TGCGCCAGCAGCCAAGAGACTAGCGGTTATTACAATGAGCAGTTCTTC. Its protein product is CASSQETSGYYNEQFF. The chain links TRBV4-3 to TRBJ2-1; 9 bases match TRBD2. The CDR3 loop spans 16 amino acids. The junction had 4 bases not matched to a gene; V was cut back by 0 bases and J by 4 bases. The germline V gene has CDR1 LGHNA and CDR2 YSLEER.

V is TRBV6-2 or TRBV6-3 and J is TRBJ2-5; the D gene is possibly TRBD1 (5 bases). The CDR3 loop spans 15 amino acids. V lost 6 bases, J lost 2 bases, and 16 bases lay in between. Germline loops: CDR1 MNHEY, CDR2 SVGEGT. CDR3 coding DNA: TGTGCCAGCAGCTCCCAATGGCAGGGACAAGAGACCCAGTACTTC. It is translated as CASSSQWQGQETQYF.

Only a few counts were recorded for this clonotype. The chain combines TRBV7-2 with TRBJ2-1; maybe TRBD1 (5 bases). The V and J ends lost 2 bases and 10 bases respectively, with 9 bases between them. The CDR3 is 12 residues long. Germline lookup yields CDR1 SGHTA and CDR2 FQGNSA. The CDR3 bases are TGTGCCAGCAGCTTAAGGGGTCAAGAGCAGTTCTTC. Protein: CASSLRGQEQFF.

This clonotype has only a few counts. The chain employs TRBV20-1 and TRBJ2-1; 7 bases map to TRBD2. CDR1 and CDR2 from the germline V gene are DFQATT and SNEGSKA (reference sequence). This CDR3 spans 16 amino acids. V gave up 0 bases and J gave up 4 bases; unmatched junction bases: 9. CDR3 sequence reads: CSARDSGTTIYNEQFF. The CDR3 DNA is TGCAGTGCTAGAGATTCCGGGACTACCATATACAATGAGCAGTTCTTC.

This chain uses TRBV20-1 with TRBJ2-7, with 7 bases matching TRBD1. CDR1 DFQATT and CDR2 SNEGSKA come from the germline V gene (reference sequence). The CDR3 contains 13 residues. Trimming cost V 0 bases and J 5 bases; bases outside gene matches: 4. CDR3: CSARDRGFNEQYF. The CDR3 bases are TGCAGTGCTAGAGACAGGGGGTTTAACGAGCAGTACTTC.

The rearrangement links TRBV3-1 to TRBJ1-1; D gene uncertain. Germline CDR1 is LGHDT and CDR2 is YNNKEL (reference sequence). The germline V and J ends were trimmed by 4 bases and 5 bases, with 14 bases remaining between them. CDR3 size: 14 residues. CDR3 region: CASSRFDGMTEAFF. DNA of the CDR3: TGTGCCAGCAGCCGATTCGACGGGATGACTGAAGCTTTCTTT.

This rearrangement joins TRBV7-9 to TRBJ1-6, with D possibly matching TRBD1 (5 bases). CDR3 length equals 15 residues. V was cut by 4 bases and J by 6 bases, with 13 bases left in between. Germline CDR1 is SEHNR and CDR2 is FQNEAQ (reference sequence). CDR3 sequence: CASSSITTVNSPLHF. The CDR3 region has the DNA TGTGCCAGCAGCTCAATTACGACAGTTAATTCACCCCTCCACTTT. The entire variable domain, with the rest obtained from reference TRBV7-9 and TRBJ1-6, is as follows: DTGVSQNPRHKITKRGQNVTFRCDPISEHNRLYWYRQTLGQGPEFLTYFQNEAQLEKSRLLSDRFSAERPKGSFSTLEIQRTEQGDSAMYLCASSSITTVNSPLHFGNGTRLTVT.

This clonotype was counted only a few times. The gene calls are TRBV29-1 and TRBJ1-1; D perhaps matches TRBD1 (5 bases). CDR3 size: 12 residues. The V end lost 5 bases, the J end lost 5 bases, and 12 bases lay between the germline ends. Looked up from germline, CDR1 is SQVTM and CDR2 is ANQGSEA. CDR3 loop: CSVKTWGTEAFF. The CDR3 DNA sequence: TGCAGCGTTAAAACATGGGGGACTGAAGCTTTCTTT. Variable domain in full (rest from reference TRBV29-1 and TRBJ1-1): SAVISQKPSRDICQRGTSLTIQCQVDSQVTMMFWYRQQPGQSLTLIATANQGSEATYESGFVIDKFPISRPNLTFSTLTVSNMSPEDSSIYLCSVKTWGTEAFFGQGTRLTVV.

This clonotype turned up a few times. The chain links TRBV12-3 or TRBV12-4 to TRBJ2-2; D call uncertain. Trimming stripped 4 bases from V and 0 bases from J, with 3 bases between. The CDR3 totals 13 residues. CDR3 sequence reads: CASSWTNTGELFF. CDR3 coding DNA: TGTGCCAGCAGTTGGACGAACACCGGGGAGCTGTTTTTT.

V is TRBV9 and J is TRBJ2-3; the D gene is possibly TRBD2 (6 bases). The germline V gene has CDR1 SGDLS and CDR2 YYNGEE. Between the trimmed V and J ends, which lost 0 bases and 4 bases, there was a span of 9 bases. The CDR3 consists of 14 residues. The CDR3 bases are TGTGCCAGCAGCGTAGAAGGGGAGGCAGATACGCAGTATTTT. The encoded protein is CASSVEGEADTQYF.

With regard to this clonotype: A junction end diverges from the germline sequence, so it may reflect a read error. The chain carries TRBV12-3 or TRBV12-4 and TRBJ1-2, with D tentatively TRBD1 (5 bases). The CDR3 loop spans 8 amino acids. The CDR3 sequence is CASGAGDF. CDR3 nucleotides: TGTGCCAGCGGGGCAGGAGACTTC.

This clonotype has only a few counts. This rearrangement joins TRBV3-1 to TRBJ2-5; D not resolved. With 0 bases removed from V and 0 bases from J, the gap between germline ends came to 20 bases. CDR3 length: 19 residues. The V gene's germline CDR1 is LGHDT and CDR2 YNNKEL (reference sequence). The CDR3 DNA follows: TGTGCCAGCAGCCAAGATACGGGTTTCCTGGCTCCTAACCAAGAGACCCAGTACTTC. Its translation: CASSQDTGFLAPNQETQYF.

The chain combines TRBV12-3 or TRBV12-4 with TRBJ1-5; maybe TRBD1 (6 bases). The V end lost 6 bases, the J end lost 0 bases, and 12 bases lay between the germline ends. CDR3 length: 15 amino acids. DNA for the CDR3: TGTGCCAGCAGCGAACAGGGTTATAGCAATCAGCCCCAGCATTTT. It is translated as CASSEQGYSNQPQHF.

The V gene is TRBV24-1, the J gene TRBJ2-2, with 7 bases identical to TRBD2. The CDR3 has 16 residues. Germline CDR1 is KGHDR and CDR2 is SFDVKD. V trimming: 0 bases; J trimming: 2 bases; junction bases outside the gene matches: 2. This CDR3 is CATSDLPGGNTGELFF. CDR3 DNA: TGTGCCACCAGTGATTTGCCGGGGGGTAACACCGGGGAGCTGTTTTTT.

The chain links TRBV6-5 to TRBJ2-1, with 11 bases matching TRBD2. This CDR3 comprises 18 residues. CDR1 MNHEY and CDR2 SVGAGI come from the germline V gene. Trimming at V came to 11 bases and at J to 0 bases, leaving 15 bases not matched to a gene. The CDR3 coding sequence is TGTGCCTCGGGGGGGGAGCTAGCGGGGGGTCGCTCCTACAATGAGCAGTTCTTC. Amino acid sequence: CASGGELAGGRSYNEQFF.

There are a few counts of this clonotype. This chain joins TRBV6-5 and TRBJ2-1; D unclear. The CDR3 is 13 residues long. Trimming took off 2 bases at V and 4 bases at J, with 6 bases between the two ends. Germline V gene sequence: CDR1 MNHEY, CDR2 SVGAGI. In nucleotides, the CDR3 is TGTGCCAGCAGTTACCGGCGGTACAATGAGCAGTTCTTC. Its protein is CASSYRRYNEQFF.